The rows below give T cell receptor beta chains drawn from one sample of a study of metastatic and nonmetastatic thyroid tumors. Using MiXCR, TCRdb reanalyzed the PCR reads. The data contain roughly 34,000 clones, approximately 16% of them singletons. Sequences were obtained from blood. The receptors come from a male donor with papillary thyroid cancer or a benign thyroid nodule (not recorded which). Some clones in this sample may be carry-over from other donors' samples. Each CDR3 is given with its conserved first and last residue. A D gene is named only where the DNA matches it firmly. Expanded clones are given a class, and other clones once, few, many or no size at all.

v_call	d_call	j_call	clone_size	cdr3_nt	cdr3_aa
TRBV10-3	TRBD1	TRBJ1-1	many	TGTGCCATCAGGCAGGGGGCTAGGGACACTGAAGCCTTCTTT	CAIRQGARDTEAFF
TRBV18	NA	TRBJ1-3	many	TGTGCCAGCTCACCTCTCAACATCGAGCTCAGAAACACCATATATTTT	CASSPLNIELRNTIYF
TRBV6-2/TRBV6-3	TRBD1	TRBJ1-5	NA	TGTGCCAGCAAGCGACAGGGATCTGGTCAGCCCCAGCATTTT	CASKRQGSGQPQHF
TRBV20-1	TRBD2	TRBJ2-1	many	TGCAGTGCTAGAGATATAGCGGGCCTTTACAATGAGCAGTTCTTC	CSARDIAGLYNEQFF
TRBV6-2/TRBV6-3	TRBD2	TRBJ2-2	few	TGTGCCAGCAGACGCACCGTAGCGGGAGCCACCGGGGAGCTGTTTTTT	CASRRTVAGATGELFF
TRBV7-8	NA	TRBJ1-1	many	TGTGCCAGCAGCTTAGCGGGAAGAGGGGACACTGAAGCTTTCTTT	CASSLAGRGDTEAFF
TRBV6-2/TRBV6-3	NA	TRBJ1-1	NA	TGTGCCAGCAGCCGTTCCGGAGTGAACACTGAAGCCTTCTTT	CASSRSGVNTEAFF
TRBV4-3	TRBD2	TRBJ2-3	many	TGCGCCAGCAGCCTTAGCGGGAGGGCCCGAGGTGCAGATACGCAGTATTTT	CASSLSGRARGADTQYF
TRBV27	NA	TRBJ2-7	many	TGTGCCAGCAGTTTATCTTGGGGACCCTACGAGCAGTACTTC	CASSLSWGPYEQYF
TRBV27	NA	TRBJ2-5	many	TGTGCCAGCAGTTTTAGCGTTCGGGGAGAGACCCAGTACTTC	CASSFSVRGETQYF
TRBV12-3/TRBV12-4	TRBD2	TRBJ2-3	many	TGTGCCAGCAGTAGACTAGCGAGGGATACGCAGTATTTT	CASSRLARDTQYF
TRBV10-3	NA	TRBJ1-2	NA	TGTGCCATCAGGGCGGAGGGACCCTATGGCTACACCTTC	CAIRAEGPYGYTF
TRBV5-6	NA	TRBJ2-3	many	TGTGCCAGCAGCTTGGTGGTCCCAAGCACAGATACGCAGTATTTT	CASSLVVPSTDTQYF
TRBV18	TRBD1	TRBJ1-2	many	TGTGCCAGCTCACCATCTCGGACAGGGGATGGCTACACCTTC	CASSPSRTGDGYTF
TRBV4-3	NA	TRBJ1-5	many	TGCGCCAGCAGCCAAGATTGGGGGGGCCCCATGCCCCAGCATTTT	CASSQDWGGPMPQHF
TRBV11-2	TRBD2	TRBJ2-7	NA	TGTGCCAGCAGCTTTAAGGCGGGAGAACTCCCGAGGTTCTACGAGCAGTACTTC	CASSFKAGELPRFYEQYF
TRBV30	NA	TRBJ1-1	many	TGTGCCTGGGCCCTAACAGGTTTCACTGAAGCTTTCTTT	CAWALTGFTEAFF